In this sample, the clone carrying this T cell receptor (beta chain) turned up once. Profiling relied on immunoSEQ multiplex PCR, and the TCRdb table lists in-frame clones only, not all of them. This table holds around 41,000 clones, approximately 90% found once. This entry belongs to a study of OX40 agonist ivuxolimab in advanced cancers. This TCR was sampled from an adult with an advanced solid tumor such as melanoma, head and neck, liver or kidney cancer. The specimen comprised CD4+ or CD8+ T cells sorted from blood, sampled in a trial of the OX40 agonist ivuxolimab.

CDR3 coding DNA: TGTGCCAGCAGTCCAGGGACTGGGGCCAACGTCCTGACTTTC. Amino acid sequence: CASSPGTGANVLTF. The V and J genes are TRBV6-1 and TRBJ2-6, with D possibly being TRBD1 (5 bases). V was clipped by 5 bases and J by 2 bases, with 7 bases between them. CDR1 and CDR2 (germline): MNHNS, SASEGT. The CDR3 runs 14 residues.